Below, one T cell receptor beta chain is given with its context. This CDR3 comprises 15 residues. Trimming left V 0 bases short and J 7 bases short, with 13 bases between. The germline CDR1 and CDR2 sequences are SGHTA and FQGNSA. The record originates from a study of blood T cell repertoires in COVID-19. Study information: T cells, B-cell-depleted T cells, or PBMCs provided the cDNA or gDNA that served as material.

TCRdb's copy holds only in-frame clones and misses some; the assay was immunoSEQ multiplex PCR. The repertoire holds about 74,000 clones, with approximately 84% as singletons. The clonotype comes from a man in his 70s with acute or convalescent COVID-19. Sequencing was done on a sample of peripheral blood. The chain joins TRBV7-2 to TRBJ2-1; tentative D call: TRBD2 (5 bases). This chain's CDR3 is CASSLASGNLNEQFF. The CDR3 bases are TGTGCCAGCAGCTTAGCTTCCGGGAATTTGAATGAGCAGTTCTTC. Full variable domain (remainder filled in from reference TRBV7-2 and TRBJ2-1): GAGVSQSPSNKVTEKGKDVELRCDPISGHTALYWYRQSLGQGLEFLIYFQGNSAPDKSGLPSDRFSAERTGGSVSTLTIQRTQQEDSAVYLCASSLASGNLNEQFFGPGTRLTVL.